This T cell receptor beta chain was captured in a study of T-cell reconstitution after alpha-beta-depleted transplantation in children. V gave up 0 bases and J gave up 7 bases; unmatched junction bases: 0. The CDR3 runs 14 residues. Germline CDR1 and CDR2: ENHRY and SYGVKD. By proportion, this clonotype is medium-sized (0.01 to 0.1%). The authors prepared the TCRbeta library with unique molecular identifiers. From the PCR reads, TCRdb called clonotypes with MiXCR, one entry per CDR3 protein. The sample yields under 350,000 distinct CDR3 sequences, over 8% seen once. The sequencing used PBMCs from the stem cell graft donor, collected from the stem cell graft. The chain employs TRBV10-3 and TRBJ2-3; 11 bases map to TRBD1. The sequence derives from a human donor who donated a stem cell graft to a child with SCID. In DNA, the CDR3 is TGTGCCATCAGTGAGTCGGACAGGGGGCATACGCAGTATTTT. The encoded protein is CAISESDRGHTQYF.